This entry describes one TCR beta chain. Its antigen has not been determined. No quality values exist for individual bases; no much larger clone is one base distant. The cohort comprised 550 to 700 healthy bone marrow donors. All cohort members were sampled while nominally healthy, although unrecorded immune exposures were likely present. The donor tested CMV seronegative and was one of the 352 seronegative cohort members. A peripheral blood sample was provided by each donor, and peripheral blood mononuclear cells were used for TCR beta sequencing. The Qiagen DNeasy Blood Extraction Kit was used to extract genomic DNA from the blood cell samples. Library generation was performed with the immunoSEQ multiplex PCR assay. For the multiplex PCR, a mixture combining 60 forward primers for TCR Vbeta segments and 13 reverse primers for TCR Jbeta segments was used. The CDR3 region of rearranged TCR beta genes was amplified from genomic DNA with a multiplex PCR assay. Amplified TCR beta libraries were sequenced as 87-base-pair reads on the Illumina HiSeq System. In the authors' own workflow: A later analysis tallied some 79 million unique TCR beta chains across the 610 or so repertoires, and around 10 million of those chains were shared by two or more donors. Raw reads were error-corrected and collapsed into unique sequences with a nearest-neighbor algorithm that merged closely related sequences to remove PCR and sequencing errors. Alignment of CDR3 sequences to IMGT reference sequences was used to assign V, D and J gene segments. For a sequence to be retained, a match of at least six nucleotides to both a V gene segment and a J gene segment was required. Rearrangements were called productive when the CDR3 lacked stop codons and stayed in frame with V and J; all others were non-productive. Following IMGT convention, CDR3 was defined as the stretch from the second conserved V-encoded cysteine up to the conserved J-encoded phenylalanine. Sequences without an unambiguous match to a single V gene segment were excluded from the earlier analysis of over 500 of the donors. An earlier analysis of 587 of the donors classified V segments as functional when productive rearrangements were above 56.7% and as segregating when the standard deviation between donors was above 5%. To diagnose cytomegalovirus status from the catalog of TCR beta chain sequences, a statistical classification framework was built. In a later analysis, TCR nucleotide sequences were compared against IMGT/GENE-DB human TR gene sequences so that V and J genes could be assigned. Using the TCRdist pipeline, a later analysis assigned CDR3 sequences along with most-parsimonious VDJ recombination scenarios. In a later analysis, each TCR beta chain was defined by its CDR3 amino acid sequence together with its V-gene family, and reads lacking a unique V-gene family were excluded. A later analysis removed several hundred highly shared, low-generation-probability nucleotide sequences to deal with suspected cross-contamination and a sequencing artifact. In a later analysis, a clonal expansion index for each public chain was calculated from normalized within-repertoire ranks of inferred template counts. A later analysis computed generation probabilities with a VDJ recombination model fitted to out-of-frame rearrangements, and checked the results against IGoR. In a later analysis, hypergeometric tests were used to score TCR-TCR, TCR-HLA and TCR-CMV co-occurrence, with a repertoire-size bias correction applied to TCR pairs. In a later analysis, false discovery rates were estimated by permuting HLA or CMV assignments 20 times. A later analysis grouped co-occurring TCRs with DBSCAN, adding TCRdist sequence similarity when clustering within HLA-allele-positive subsets. Repertoires with fewer than 30,000 or more than 120,000 public chains, plus five repertoires with anomalous nucleotide sharing, were excluded from co-occurrence clustering. TCRdb retrieved this table from immuneACCESS and kept in-frame rearrangements only. Not all clones are present; in checked studies, unresolved V genes account for under half, and no reason is known for the remainder. D and trimming come from the DNA, and the V and J calls and clone size come from that table. For this sample the table gives about 220,000 clones, of which approximately 80% were detected only once. Of the sample, 0.71% is held by the ten largest clones.

These data are taken from a study of cytomegalovirus exposure and HLA in healthy donors (TCRdb year 2017). Some background on the complete study: An earlier analysis of roughly 500 of the donors reported 276 Gb of sequence data and 90 million to 120 million unique TCR beta sequences obtained from about 179 million T cells. An early release covering roughly 580 HLA-typed donors comprised approximately 290 gigabases of sequencing data and 85 million or so unique TCR sequences. Among the roughly 380 genotyped donors, roughly 80% belonged to the genetic ancestry cluster associated with self-reported Caucasian donors. The study aimed to test whether cataloging public T cell receptors could reveal signatures of past pathogen exposure. Using immunosequencing, the study profiled T cell repertoires from fewer than 700 subjects and related those repertoires to cytomegalovirus serostatus. In addition to the first cohort of approximately 670 subjects, a separate validation cohort of approximately 120 different subjects was used. The study combined high-throughput TCR immunosequencing, statistical association of individual TCRs with disease status, and machine learning to predict cytomegalovirus infection status. A later analysis re-examined previously published TCR beta repertoires from 500 to 700 donors and added high-resolution HLA genotyping to investigate patterns of TCR occurrence. The later analysis used no new phenotypic data to find candidate immune exposures, relying instead on TCR beta sequences and their occurrence across donors. To decide whether each TCR beta V gene segment behaved as functional or pseudogenic, an earlier analysis of 587 of the donors relied on high-throughput TCR beta sequencing. Alongside the repertoire data, information on donor age, sex, ethnicity and CMV serostatus was compiled. A later genetic analysis took genome-wide SNP genotypes for 398 of the 666 donors and used that subset as a discovery cohort. All discovery cohort repertoires had been generated using a single sequencing platform. HLA typing included class I and class II loci at four-digit resolution. The number of typed donors differed by locus: roughly 620-630 for A, B, C, DRB1 and DQB1; some 500 for DQA1; roughly 600 for DPA1; and 400 to 480 for DPB1. Four to six DR-DQ haplotypes were handled as single units for association and clustering, since linkage in the cohort was strong. Among roughly 400 genotyped donors of the cohort, an average of around 240,000 unique TCR beta nucleotide sequences were sequenced per donor, roughly 20% of them non-productive. Overall results and qualifications from the work: An earlier analysis of approximately 570 of the donors showed that most TCR beta V segments appeared in productive rearrangements either about 87% or about 30% of the time, which broadly matched IMGT annotations. A further reported finding was that TCR beta sequences accurately predicted the HLA-A and HLA-B alleles for most subjects in the first cohort. Correlated functional status among segregating V segments might be attributable to linkage disequilibrium, but an unknown experimental factor could not be ruled out. HLA typing was unavailable for some donors at each locus, so association tests used only the typed subset. In a later analysis, several top co-occurrence clusters were reported to appear linked to parvovirus B19, influenza, CMV and Epstein-Barr virus. A group of highly shared sequence variants was considered likely to be a technical artifact of the sequencing pipeline. In a later analysis, the rate of TCR association differed among HLA loci, with DRB1 alleles having the most associated TCRs and HLA-C alleles having the fewest. The earlier analysis of almost 600 of the donors excluded some 15 rarely observed V segments, including chromosome 9 orphons, because counts were too low. Some IMGT-functional V segments, including TRBV6-2 and TRBV6-3, could not be told apart with the 87-base-pair reads, so those segments were excluded. Most CMV-associated TCR beta chains appeared to be HLA-restricted in a later analysis, and the HLA associations seemed to be driven largely by CMV exposure. The only immune exposure information available for the cohort was CMV serostatus. In both the original and validation cohorts, the classifier was reported to diagnose cytomegalovirus status with high specificity and sensitivity. In a later genetic analysis, fewer N-insertions in productive TCRs were reported among donors in an Asian-associated ancestry cluster than the roughly 640-donor mean. In a later genetic analysis, a missense DCLRE1C variant was associated with V-gene and J-gene trimming of TCR beta chains, and the association was replicated in an independent cohort. In vitro tests confirmed that a few of the cytomegalovirus-associated TCR beta chains recognize cytomegalovirus antigens. Only TCR beta chains were sequenced in this cohort, and the absence of alpha or paired-chain data limited detectable features. The presence/absence analyses assumed that sequencing depth was roughly uniform across donors, and that assumption may not be true. At a false discovery rate of 0.05, a later analysis linked 16,951 TCR beta sequences to specific HLA alleles. The study listed 170 or so TCR beta chains as associated with cytomegalovirus. When HLA alleles, especially DR and DQ, strongly co-occurred, TCR associations were difficult to assign to individual alleles. Across donors, most TCR sequences were observed very rarely, whereas some public TCRs were present in many individuals. In a later analysis, HLA-associated TCR beta chains showed more clonal expansion and lower generation probabilities than non-associated chains that were equally common. The authors suggested that the approach could potentially be generalized to other disease states and immunological phenotypes.

V sheds 0 bases and J sheds 4 bases, leaving 20 bases between their ends. The germline V gene supplies CDR1 SGHRS and CDR2 YFSETQ. Spanning cysteine to phenylalanine, the CDR3 consists of 18 amino acids. Solely the CDR3 DNA is kept, with 54 bases framed from the first base. The chain links TRBV5-1 with TRBJ2-4, and perhaps TRBD2 as D gene, on 5 matching bases. The receptor's source is a boy under 10 years old in good health and CMV-seronegative. Specimen: PBMCs. The CDR3 sequence is CASSLVFMTSRDKNIQYF. The sequenced DNA is TGCGCCAGCAGCTTGGTTTTTATGACGTCGAGGGATAAAAACATTCAGTACTTC.